The subject of this entry is one T cell receptor (beta chain). Antigen specificity is unknown. Use of 60 Vbeta and 13 Jbeta primers characterized the PCR. Sequenced by immunoSEQ multiplex PCR; TCRdb stores in-frame clones only, minus some. The sample has 150,000 to 200,000 clones, around 79% seen once. The data originate from a study of cytomegalovirus exposure and HLA in healthy donors. Study observations and caveats: It was reported that TCR beta sequences correctly inferred the HLA-A and HLA-B alleles for most subjects. Earlier results showed most TCR beta V segments being productive about 87% or about 30% of the time.

This CDR3 comprises 12 residues. Per germline, CDR1 SGDLS and CDR2 YYNGEE. V lost 4 bases to trimming and J lost 4 bases, with 8 bases between them. Sequencing was performed on PBMCs. This rearrangement joins TRBV9 to TRBJ1-2; D is unresolved. This sequence originates from a woman in her forties in good health and CMV-seronegative. DNA for the CDR3: TGTGCCAGCAGCCCGGGGATCTATGGCTACACCTTC. The encoded protein is CASSPGIYGYTF.